A selection of T cell receptor beta chains follows, all from one sample in a study of T cell responses to AZD1222 COVID-19 vaccine. Data came from immunoSEQ multiplex PCR; TCRdb stores just in-frame clones and leaves some out. The sample holds roughly 91,000 clones, 89% seen once. Sequences were derived from peripheral blood, sampled on day 0 of AZD1222 vaccination. The receptor set was obtained from an adult in good health. The CDR3 runs from the conserved cysteine through the conserved F or W. A D gene is named only where the DNA matches it firmly. Some rows have no size entry. The others give once, few or many, or a class for an expanded clone.

j_call	d_call	v_call	clone_size	cdr3_aa	cdr3_nt
TRBJ1-2	-	TRBV6-5	-	CASSYQNYGYTF	TGTGCCAGCAGTTATCAAAACTATGGCTACACCTTC
TRBJ2-7	TRBD1	TRBV19	-	CASSASGTGGFEQYF	TGTGCCAGTAGTGCCTCCGGGACAGGGGGCTTCGAGCAGTACTTC
TRBJ2-7	-	TRBV6-5	-	CASSRTASYEQYF	TGTGCCAGCAGTAGGACAGCGTCCTACGAGCAGTACTTC
TRBJ2-2	TRBD2	TRBV5-5	-	CASSLVRLAGGSSTGELFF	TGTGCCAGCAGCTTGGTGAGGCTAGCGGGAGGTTCCAGCACCGGGGAGCTGTTTTTT
TRBJ2-1	-	TRBV6-5	-	CASSLDPRWNEQFF	TGTGCCAGCAGTTTGGATCCCAGGTGGAATGAGCAGTTCTTC
TRBJ2-1	-	TRBV11-1	-	CASSLAHEQFF	TGTGCCAGCAGCTTAGCCCATGAGCAGTTCTTC
TRBJ2-5	-	TRBV18	-	CASSPGAQETQYF	TGTGCCAGCTCACCCGGGGCGCAAGAGACCCAGTACTTC
TRBJ1-2	TRBD1	TRBV7-2	-	CASSLRQGDGYTF	TGTGCCAGCAGCTTAAGACAGGGGGATGGCTACACCTTC
TRBJ2-1	TRBD2	TRBV3-1/TRBV3-2	-	CASSQTLTSGRDNEQFF	TGTGCCAGCAGCCAAACGTTGACTAGCGGGAGGGACAATGAGCAGTTCTTC
TRBJ2-1	-	TRBV25-1	-	CASSDASRGRNEQFF	TGTGCCAGCAGTGATGCAAGCAGGGGCAGAAATGAGCAGTTCTTC
TRBJ1-3	-	TRBV6-5	-	CASSYSRRSGNTIYF	TGTGCCAGCAGTTACTCGAGGCGGTCTGGAAACACCATATATTTT
TRBJ1-1	-	TRBV3-1/TRBV3-2	-	CASSQDSGSTEAFF	TGTGCCAGCAGCCAAGATTCGGGGTCCACTGAAGCTTTCTTT
TRBJ1-2	-	TRBV15	-	CATSRDGAREGYTF	TGTGCCACCAGCAGAGATGGGGCGCGTGAGGGCTACACCTTC
TRBJ2-5	-	TRBV29-1	-	CSVVPGPETQYF	TGCAGCGTTGTTCCGGGTCCGGAGACCCAGTACTTC
TRBJ2-2	-	TRBV18	-	CASSPGTVNTGELFF	TGTGCCAGCTCACCAGGGACGGTGAACACCGGGGAGCTGTTTTTT
TRBJ2-7	-	TRBV12-3/TRBV12-4	once	CASSPQSYEQYF	TGTGCCAGCAGTCCACAATCCTACGAGCAGTACTTC
TRBJ1-2	TRBD1	TRBV27	-	CASSFDRQGNYGYTF	TGTGCCAGCAGTTTCGACCGACAGGGGAACTATGGCTACACCTTC